This T cell receptor (beta chain) was sequenced for a study of T cell clonality in common variable immunodeficiency. Study observations and caveats: Shared TCRbeta clones were fewer between CVID subjects than controls.

Clones were sequenced by immunoSEQ multiplex PCR, and TCRdb holds only the in-frame ones, with some missing. The sample contains 50,000 to 55,000 clones, none of them singletons. V lost 1 base and J 5 bases, leaving 14 bases between the germline ends. CDR1 is GTSNPN and CDR2 is SVGIG in the germline V gene (reference sequence). The CDR3 contains 14 residues. Each donor provided 5 to 8 ml of heparinized whole blood. This clone was seen many times. What it binds is not known. The CDR3 end is not reached by the read, which stops 3 residues before it; the germline J gene fills it in. The origin of this receptor is a person aged 18 to 75 in good health. The sample comprised peripheral blood mononuclear cells. V gene TRBV30 combines with J gene TRBJ1-1; D is uncertain. The sequenced part of the CDR3 DNA is TGTGCCTGGAGTGGTGGGATACTAGAGACTGAA. Translation gives CAWSGGILETE. In full, the CDR3 reads CAWSGGILETEAFF.